This T cell receptor beta chain was sequenced in a study of long-term antiretroviral therapy in people with HIV (dated by TCRdb to between 2021 and 2023). As for the study more broadly: The earliest samples were collected about a decade before the 2015 WHO recommendation for immediate ART, when ART was typically delayed until CD4 counts fell. This retrospective serial study examined whether starting ART and sustained HIV suppression were associated with changes in the composition and diversity of the TRB repertoire in peripheral blood. A total of about 180 cryopreserved PBMC samples were contributed to the cohort by 30 adults with confirmed HIV infection, with samples collected serially over a mean of approximately 6 years (range 1-12). Of the roughly 30 participants with HIV, fewer than twelve were female. No cross-contamination during QIAcube processing was seen in test extractions of a monoclonal T-cell line run alongside about 33 polyclonal samples.

The immunoSEQ hsTCRB v3.0 assay was used at survey level resolution to sequence the TRB variable region. A depth of roughly 35,000-50,000 T-cell genomes per sample was targeted for TRB sequencing. An Illumina MiSeq with a v3 150-cycle kit was used to sequence the pooled TRB libraries. As for the original processing: Repertoire analysis ran in R within a reproducible Nextflow workflow covering QC, data transformation and analysis. Custom analyses were implemented in LymphoSeq2, an R package for AIRR-Seq data exploration. After excluding several samples that yielded fewer than 5000 total TRB sequences, some 180 HIV repertoires remained for analysis. Among the approximately 180 retained HIV repertoires, under 65 were collected before ART initiation and 129 after ART initiation. Repertoires were downsampled to 5000 TRB nucleotide sequences, with summary statistics averaged over 100 downsampling iterations. TRB sequences were retained for analysis only if CDR3 regions of at least seven amino acids were present. Diversity was assessed using a clonality score derived from Shannon entropy and using the Gini coefficient. In the repertoire networks, any two of the top 5000 CDR3 amino acid sequences were linked whenever the two sequences differed by an edit distance of one. GLIPH2 predicted antigen specificity groups and MHC restriction for TRB CDR3 amino acid sequences. To flag known associations with CMV, EBV, HIV or tissue antigens, CDR3 amino acid sequences were compared against VDJdb and McPAS-TCR. Pre-ART, post-ART and control groups were compared with Wilcoxon signed-rank tests and Holm-Bonferroni correction. TCRdb retrieved this table from immuneACCESS and kept in-frame rearrangements only. Not all clones are present; in checked studies, unresolved V genes account for under half, and no reason is known for the remainder. That table is the source of V, J and clone size, and D and trimming were worked out from the DNA. This sample comprises over 30,000 clones, nearly 90% of them detected only once. 13% of the sample comes from the top ten.

Participants were included only if at least one PBMC sample before ART initiation and at least two post-ART samples were available. Treatment was received in the United States of America by all participants with HIV. Before DNA extraction, cryopreserved samples containing about 0.95-10 million PBMC were thawed and washed. At the time of the earliest PBMC sample, participants with HIV were aged between roughly 20 and 60 years. Per participant, PBMC samples came from 1-4 timepoints prior to ART initiation and 2-8 timepoints following ART initiation, for a median of 7 samples. For every participant, serial HIV viral load, CD4+ T-cell count, ART history and demographic data were obtained. Using a Qiagen kit on a QIAcube, genomic DNA was extracted from unsorted PBMC, with samples processed in batches of 12. Findings and caveats that apply to the study as a whole: Because pre-ART samples had limited cell numbers, unsorted PBMC were profiled rather than sorted CD4+ and CD8+ T cells. Expanded TRB clones identified before ART initiation dominated the repertoire at all time points, although this dominance fluctuated and declined in many PLHIV after ART. The samples span the years 2004 to 2017, and the ART regimens used may be less effective than current regimens. HIV repertoires had narrower CDR3 length ranges than controls, and the network structure suggested an antigen-experienced repertoire that shifted only slightly toward naive after ART. ART initiation was associated with a significant increase in TRB diversity, but diversity stayed significantly below transplant donor controls even after long-term ART. No data were available on ART adherence, viral resistance or therapy changes, limiting inferences about post-ART repertoire changes. Limited PBMC availability meant only the TCR beta chain was sequenced, without alpha chain pairing.

In regard to this clone: Which antigen it targets is not known. One base away there is no much larger clone; base qualities are not given.

V was cut back by 4 bases and J by 2 bases, leaving a gap of 20 bases between them. The germline V gene (reference sequence) sets CDR1 to GTSNPN and CDR2 to SVGIG. Its CDR3 holds 16 amino acids, cysteine through phenylalanine. Left in the record is the CDR3 DNA by itself, 48 bases read in frame from the first base. The V and J genes are TRBV30 and TRBJ1-2; no D segment can be confidently identified. The receptor comes from a man aged 18-30 years with HIV. Sequenced here: unsorted PBMCs, sampled 1.1 years after starting antiretroviral therapy. The bases are TGTGCCTGGAACCAACTGGTGTCAAACGGGAACTATGGCTACACCTTC. Its protein reads: CAWNQLVSNGNYGYTF. Beyond the CDR3, the reference TRBV30 and TRBJ1-2 genes provide the residues; the full variable domain reads: SQTIHQWPATLVQPVGSPLSLECTVEGTSNPNLYWYRQAAGRGLQLLFYSVGIGQISSEVPQNLSASRPQDRQFILSSKKLLLSDSGFYLCAWNQLVSNGNYGYTFGSGTRLTVV.